This T cell receptor beta chain was sequenced during a study of blood T cell repertoires in COVID-19. The protocol was immunoSEQ multiplex PCR, while the TCRdb copy is restricted to in-frame clones and leaves out a portion. The data contain just under 65,000 clones, roughly 85% of them singletons. With 6 bases clipped from V and 8 bases from J, the junction kept 9 bases outside the gene matches. CDR1 SNHLY and CDR2 FYNNEI come from the germline V gene. This CDR3 region has 14 residues. The rearrangement links TRBV2 to TRBJ1-4, with TRBD1 identical over 7 bases. The receptor comes from a human donor in a cohort sampled during active COVID-19. Input material: peripheral blood. CDR3 nucleotide sequence: TGTGCCAGCAGGCTCAGGGGGAAAGGGGAAAAACTGTTTTTT. It specifies CASRLRGKGEKLFF.